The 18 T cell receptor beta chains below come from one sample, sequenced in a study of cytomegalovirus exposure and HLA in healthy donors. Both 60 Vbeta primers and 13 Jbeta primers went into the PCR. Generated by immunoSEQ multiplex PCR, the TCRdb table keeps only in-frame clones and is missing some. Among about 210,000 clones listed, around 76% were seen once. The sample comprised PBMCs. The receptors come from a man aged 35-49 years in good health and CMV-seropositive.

The CDR3 sequence: CAWSELAEETQYF. The CDR3 bases are TGTGCCTGGAGTGAACTAGCGGAAGAGACCCAGTACTTC. The chain uses TRBV30 and TRBJ2-5; TRBD2 agrees at 8 bases. Germline CDR1 GTSNPN, CDR2 SVGIG (reference sequence). J lost 3 bases, V lost 1 base, and 1 base had no gene match. There are 13 residues in the CDR3.

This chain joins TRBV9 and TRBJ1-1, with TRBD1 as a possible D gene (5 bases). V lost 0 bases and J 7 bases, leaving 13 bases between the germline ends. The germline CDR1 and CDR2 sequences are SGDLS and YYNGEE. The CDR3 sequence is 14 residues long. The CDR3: CASSVGDSLHEAFF. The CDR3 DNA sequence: TGTGCCAGCAGCGTAGGTGACAGCCTGCATGAAGCTTTCTTT.

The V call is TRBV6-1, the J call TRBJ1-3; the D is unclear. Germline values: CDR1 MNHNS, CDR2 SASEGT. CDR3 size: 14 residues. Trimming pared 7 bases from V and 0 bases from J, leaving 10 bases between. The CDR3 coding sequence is TGTGCCAGCACCGCAGAACACTCTGGAAACACCATATATTTT. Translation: CASTAEHSGNTIYF.

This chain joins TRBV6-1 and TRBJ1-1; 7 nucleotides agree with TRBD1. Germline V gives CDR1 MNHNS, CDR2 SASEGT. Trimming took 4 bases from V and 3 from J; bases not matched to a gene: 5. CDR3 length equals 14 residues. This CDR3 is CASSGGDSYTEAFF. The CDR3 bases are TGTGCCAGCAGTGGAGGGGACAGCTACACTGAAGCTTTCTTT.

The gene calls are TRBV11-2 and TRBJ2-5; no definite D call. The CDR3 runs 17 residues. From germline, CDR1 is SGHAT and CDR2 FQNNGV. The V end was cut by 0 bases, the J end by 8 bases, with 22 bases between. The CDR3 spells CASSLDRVGARGLTQYF. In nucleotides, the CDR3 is TGTGCCAGCAGCTTAGATCGGGTAGGCGCGCGAGGTCTTACCCAGTACTTC.

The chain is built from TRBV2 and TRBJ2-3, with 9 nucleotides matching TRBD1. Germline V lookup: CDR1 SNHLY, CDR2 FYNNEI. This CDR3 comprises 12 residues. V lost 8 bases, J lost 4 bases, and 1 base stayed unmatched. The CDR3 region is CASGQGPDTQYF. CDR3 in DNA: TGTGCCAGCGGACAGGGGCCAGATACGCAGTATTTT.

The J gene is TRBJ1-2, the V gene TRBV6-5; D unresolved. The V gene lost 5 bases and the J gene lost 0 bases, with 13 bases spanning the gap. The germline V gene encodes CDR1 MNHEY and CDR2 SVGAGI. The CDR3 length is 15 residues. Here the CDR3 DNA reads TGTGCCAGCAGTCGCGCCGGGAACTCTAACTATGGCTACACCTTC. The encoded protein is CASSRAGNSNYGYTF.

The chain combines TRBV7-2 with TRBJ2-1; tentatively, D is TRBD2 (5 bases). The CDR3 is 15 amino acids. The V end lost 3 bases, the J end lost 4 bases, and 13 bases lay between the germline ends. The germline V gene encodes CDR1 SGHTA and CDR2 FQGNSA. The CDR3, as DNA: TGTGCCAGCAGCTTTGGTGGGAGCCTATACAATGAGCAGTTCTTC. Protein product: CASSFGGSLYNEQFF.

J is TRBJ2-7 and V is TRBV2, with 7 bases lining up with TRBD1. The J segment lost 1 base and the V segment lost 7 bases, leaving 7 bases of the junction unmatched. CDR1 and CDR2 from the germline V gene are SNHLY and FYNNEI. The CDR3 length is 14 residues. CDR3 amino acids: CASIMGQTSYEQYF. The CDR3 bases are TGTGCCAGCATTATGGGACAGACTTCCTACGAGCAGTACTTC. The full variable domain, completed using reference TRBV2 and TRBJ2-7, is EPEVTQTPSHQVTQMGQEVILRCVPISNHLYFYWYRQILGQKVEFLVSFYNNEISEKSEIFDDQFSVERPDGSNFTLKIRSTKLEDSAMYFCASIMGQTSYEQYFGPGTRLTVT.

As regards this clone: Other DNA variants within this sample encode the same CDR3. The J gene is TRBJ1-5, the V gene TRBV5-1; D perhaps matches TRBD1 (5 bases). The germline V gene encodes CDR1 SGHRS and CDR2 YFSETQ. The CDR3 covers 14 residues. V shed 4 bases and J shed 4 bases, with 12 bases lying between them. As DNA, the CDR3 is TGCGCCAGCAGCCTCGGGGGAGTTAATCAGCCCCAGCATTTT. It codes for CASSLGGVNQPQHF.

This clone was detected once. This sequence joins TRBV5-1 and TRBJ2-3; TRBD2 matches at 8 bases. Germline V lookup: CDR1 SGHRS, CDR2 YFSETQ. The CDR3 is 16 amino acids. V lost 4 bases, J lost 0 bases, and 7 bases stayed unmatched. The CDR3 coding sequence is TGCGCCAGCAGCACAGAACTAGCGGTTAGCACAGATACGCAGTATTTT. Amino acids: CASSTELAVSTDTQYF.

CDR3: CASSLNTGAGNTIYF. Written as DNA, the CDR3 is TGCGCCAGCAGCTTGAACACAGGGGCTGGAAACACCATATATTTT. The chain carries TRBV5-1 and TRBJ1-3; 7 bases align to TRBD1. The CDR3 has 15 residues. The germline CDR1 and CDR2 sequences are SGHRS and YFSETQ. Trimming took 1 base from V and 2 from J; bases not matched to a gene: 3. The full variable domain, in which reference TRBV5-1 and TRBJ1-3 provide the parts outside the CDR3, is KAGVTQTPRYLIKTRGQQVTLSCSPISGHRSVSWYQQTPGQGLQFLFEYFSETQRNKGNFPGRFSGRQFSNSRSEMNVSTLELGDSALYLCASSLNTGAGNTIYFGEGSWLTVV.

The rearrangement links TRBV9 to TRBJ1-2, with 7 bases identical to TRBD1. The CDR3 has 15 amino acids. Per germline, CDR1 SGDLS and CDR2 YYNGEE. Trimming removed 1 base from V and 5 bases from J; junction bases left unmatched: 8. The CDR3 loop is CASSVLGTDNYGYTF. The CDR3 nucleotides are TGTGCCAGCAGCGTACTCGGGACAGACAATTATGGCTACACCTTC.

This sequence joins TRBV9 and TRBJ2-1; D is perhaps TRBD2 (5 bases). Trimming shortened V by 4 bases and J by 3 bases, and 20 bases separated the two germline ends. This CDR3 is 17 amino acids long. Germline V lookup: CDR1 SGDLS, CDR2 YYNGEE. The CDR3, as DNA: TGTGCCAGCAGCTTCCGCGGCGGGTGGGGAGACTACAATGAGCAGTTCTTC. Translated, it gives CASSFRGGWGDYNEQFF. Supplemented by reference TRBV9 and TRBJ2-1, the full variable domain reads DSGVTQTPKHLITATGQRVTLRCSPRSGDLSVYWYQQSLDQGLQFLIQYYNGEERAKGNILERFSAQQFPDLHSELNLSSLELGDSALYFCASSFRGGWGDYNEQFFGPGTRLTVL.

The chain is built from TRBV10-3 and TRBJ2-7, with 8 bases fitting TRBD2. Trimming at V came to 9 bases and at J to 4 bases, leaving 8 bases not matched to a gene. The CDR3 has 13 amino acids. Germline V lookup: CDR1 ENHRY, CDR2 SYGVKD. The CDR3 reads CAIAVAGFYEQYF. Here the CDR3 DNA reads TGTGCCATAGCCGTAGCGGGATTTTACGAGCAGTACTTC.

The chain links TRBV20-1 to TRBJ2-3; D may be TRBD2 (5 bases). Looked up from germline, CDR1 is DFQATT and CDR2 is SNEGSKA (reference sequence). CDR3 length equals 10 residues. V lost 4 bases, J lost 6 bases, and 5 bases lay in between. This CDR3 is CSAIADTQYF. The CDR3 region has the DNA TGCAGTGCTATAGCGGATACGCAGTATTTT.

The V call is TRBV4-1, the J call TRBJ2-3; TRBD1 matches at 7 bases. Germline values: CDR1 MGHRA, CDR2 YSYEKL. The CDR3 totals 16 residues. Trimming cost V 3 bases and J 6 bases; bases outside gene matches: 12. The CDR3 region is CASSQTTGPAWDTQYF. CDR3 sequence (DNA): TGCGCCAGCAGCCAGACGACAGGGCCTGCTTGGGATACGCAGTATTTT.

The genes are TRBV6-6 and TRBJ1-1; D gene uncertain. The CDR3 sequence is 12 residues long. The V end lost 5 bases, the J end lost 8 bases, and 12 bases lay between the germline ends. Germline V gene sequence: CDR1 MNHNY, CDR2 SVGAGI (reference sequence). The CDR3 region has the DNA TGTGCCAGCAGTACCCAAACCCAGGAAGCTTTCTTT. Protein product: CASSTQTQEAFF.